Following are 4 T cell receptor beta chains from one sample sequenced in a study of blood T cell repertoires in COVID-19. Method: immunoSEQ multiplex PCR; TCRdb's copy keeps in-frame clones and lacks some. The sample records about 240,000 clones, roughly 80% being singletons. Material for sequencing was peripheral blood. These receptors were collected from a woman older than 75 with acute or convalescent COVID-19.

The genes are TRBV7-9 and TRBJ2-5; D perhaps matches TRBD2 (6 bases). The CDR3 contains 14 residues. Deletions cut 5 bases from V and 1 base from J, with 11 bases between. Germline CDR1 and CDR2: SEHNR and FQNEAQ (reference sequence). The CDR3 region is CASSLFGGQETQYF. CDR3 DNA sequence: TGTGCCAGCAGCCTATTCGGGGGCCAAGAGACCCAGTACTTC.

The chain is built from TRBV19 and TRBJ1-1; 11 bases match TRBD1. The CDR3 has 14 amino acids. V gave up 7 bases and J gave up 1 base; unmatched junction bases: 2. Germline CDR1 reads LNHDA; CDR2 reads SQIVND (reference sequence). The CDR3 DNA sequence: TGTGCCAGTAAAGGACAGGGGGCGAACACTGAAGCTTTCTTT. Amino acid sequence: CASKGQGANTEAFF.

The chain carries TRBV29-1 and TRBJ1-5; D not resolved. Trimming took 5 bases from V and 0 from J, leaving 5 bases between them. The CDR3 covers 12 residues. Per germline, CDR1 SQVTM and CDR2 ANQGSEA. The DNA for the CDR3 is TGCAGCGTTATAATTAGCAATCAGCCCCAGCATTTT. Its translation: CSVIISNQPQHF.

In DNA, the CDR3 is TGTGCCAGCAGACCTACAGGGGGCGGACGCGAGCAGTACTTC. Translated, it gives CASRPTGGGREQYF. This sequence joins TRBV6-5 and TRBJ2-7, with 9 bases lining up with TRBD1. The CDR3 length is 14 residues. CDR1 and CDR2 from the germline V gene are MNHEY and SVGAGI. J was trimmed by 6 bases and V by 6 bases; bases with no gene match: 9.